This T cell receptor (beta chain) was captured by sequencing in a study of blood T cell repertoires in COVID-19. About the research overall: The analysed material was cDNA or gDNA that came from T cells, B-cell-depleted T cells, or PBMCs.

CDR1 is SNHLY and CDR2 is FYNNEI in the germline V gene. Trimming stripped 6 bases from V and 6 bases from J, with 13 bases between. The CDR3 extends over 13 amino acids. Sequencing was performed with immunoSEQ multiplex PCR; in TCRdb, only in-frame clones are kept and a portion is missing. This sample has some 150,000 clones, with about 85% found just once. The rearrangement uses TRBV2 and TRBJ2-3; unclear D gene. The sequenced sample was peripheral blood. The sequence came from a woman aged 65 to 85 with acute or convalescent COVID-19. In DNA, the CDR3 is TGTGCCAGCAGGAAGGCCCGGGTGGATACGCAGTATTTT. This translates into CASRKARVDTQYF.